Below, 11 T cell receptor beta chains from the same sample are listed, as sequenced in a study of T cells in women clearing cervical HPV infection. Clones were read by immunoSEQ multiplex PCR, and TCRdb kept only the in-frame ones, dropping some. This table lists roughly 40,000 clones. Sequencing was performed on blood buffy coat. The receptors were sampled from a woman aged 18 to 75 with a cervical HPV16 infection that either progressed to CIN3+ or cleared (not recorded which).

Of note for this clone: The read falls 3 residues short of the CDR3 end, and the missing part is taken from the germline J gene. V gene TRBV6-2 or TRBV6-3 combines with J gene TRBJ1-1; TRBD1 might be the D (6 bases). The CDR3 loop spans 13 amino acids. Germline V gene data show CDR1 as MNHEY and CDR2 as SVGEGT. The germline V and J ends were trimmed by 4 bases and 6 bases, with 12 bases remaining between them. CDR3 in amino acids: CASSFSGVPEAFF. CDR3 bases read: TGTGCCAGCAGTTTTTCAGGGGTCCCTGAA.

On this clone itself: The read finishes 3 residues shy of the CDR3 end, and the germline J gene is used to complete it. The chain is built from TRBV7-8 and TRBJ2-3, with 7 bases fitting TRBD2. The CDR3 has 14 amino acids. Germline assignment: CDR1 SGHVS and CDR2 FQNEAQ. The CDR3 DNA, read in part, is TGTGCCAGCAGCTTAGGATCAAGCGGGGCGACG. This translates into CASSLGSSGAT. The CDR3 as a whole reads CASSLGSSGATQYF. Together with reference TRBV7-8 and TRBJ2-3, the CDR3 gives the full variable domain: GAGVSQSPRYKVAKRGQDVALRCDPISGHVSLFWYQQALGQGPEFLTYFQNEAQLDKSGLPSDRFFAERPEGSVSTLKIQRTQQEDSAVYLCASSLGSSGATQYFGPGTRLTVL.

Points on this clone: The CDR3 goes on 3 residues after the read ends, and that part is filled in from the germline J gene. The gene calls are TRBV5-5 and TRBJ2-1; TRBD1 matches at 10 bases. The V segment lost 2 bases and the J segment 5 bases; nucleotides outside the gene matches: 4. The CDR3 length is 15 residues. Germline V gene data show CDR1 as SGHKS and CDR2 as YYEKEE (reference sequence). The chain's CDR3 is CASSFPGTGDNEQFF. CDR3 DNA (partial): TGTGCCAGCAGCTTCCCCGGGACAGGGGACAATGAG.

Points on this clone: The CDR3 end lies 3 residues beyond the end of the read and is filled in from the germline J gene. The chain joins TRBV4-1 to TRBJ2-5; maybe TRBD1 (5 bases). With 1 base removed from V and 6 bases from J, the gap between germline ends came to 15 bases. Per the germline V gene, CDR1 is MGHRA and CDR2 is YSYEKL. The CDR3 covers 15 residues. CDR3 amino acids: CASSQGVQGQQTQYF. CDR3 bases read: TGCGCCAGCAGCCAAGGGGTCCAGGGTCAACAGACC.

About this clone itself: Read data end 3 residues before the CDR3 end; the end is taken from the germline J gene. V and J are TRBV5-1 and TRBJ1-3; a weak D match, TRBD1 (6 bases). Germline V gives CDR1 SGHRS, CDR2 YFSETQ. V lost 0 bases, J lost 2 bases, and 6 bases lay in between. The CDR3 contains 14 residues. The chain's CDR3 is CASSLGTAGNTIYF. The part of the CDR3 DNA that was read is TGCGCCAGCAGCTTGGGGACAGCTGGAAACACC. Full variable domain (missing parts from reference TRBV5-1 and TRBJ1-3): KAGVTQTPRYLIKTRGQQVTLSCSPISGHRSVSWYQQTPGQGLQFLFEYFSETQRNKGNFPGRFSGRQFSNSRSEMNVSTLELGDSALYLCASSLGTAGNTIYFGEGSWLTVV.

About this clone: Read sequence stops 3 residues before the CDR3 end, and the germline J gene provides the missing end. The rearrangement joins TRBV5-1 to TRBJ2-7, with 10 bases that match TRBD1. This CDR3 is 13 amino acids long. Per germline, CDR1 SGHRS and CDR2 YFSETQ. Germline trimming cut 4 bases from V and 6 bases from J; bases unmatched to any gene: 4. The chain's CDR3 is CASSRGTGVEQYF. CDR3 DNA (partial): TGCGCCAGCAGCCGGGGGACAGGGGTCGAG.

CDR3 DNA (partial): TGTGCCAGCAGCTCCGGGACATTTGATTCACCC. Translating it yields CASSSGTFDSP. The complete CDR3 protein is CASSSGTFDSPLHF. The chain links TRBV11-1 to TRBJ1-6; a possible D gene is TRBD1 (6 bases). Read data end 3 residues before the CDR3 end; the end is taken from the germline J gene. Germline V gene sequence: CDR1 SGHAT, CDR2 FQDESV (reference sequence). V was clipped by 4 bases and J by 8 bases, with 12 bases between them. CDR3 length equals 14 residues. The variable domain in full, with the rest retrieved from reference TRBV11-1 and TRBJ1-6, is EAEVAQSPRYKITEKSQAVAFWCDPISGHATLYWYRQILGQGPELLVQFQDESVVDDSQLPKDRFSAERLKGVDSTLKIQPAELGDSAMYLCASSSGTFDSPLHFGNGTRLTVT.

On this clone itself: Read data end 3 residues before the CDR3 end; the end is taken from the germline J gene. The J gene is TRBJ2-5, the V gene TRBV12-3 or TRBV12-4; TRBD2 agrees at 10 bases. The J segment lost 2 bases and the V segment lost 5 bases, leaving 2 bases of the junction unmatched. The CDR3 runs to 14 residues. CDR3 amino acids: CASSPSGRQETQYF. The part of the CDR3 DNA that was read is TGTGCCAGCAGTCCTAGCGGGAGACAAGAGACC.

For this clone: Read data end 3 residues before the CDR3 end; the end is taken from the germline J gene. V gene TRBV11-2 combines with J gene TRBJ2-1; D unresolved. With 1 base removed from V and 9 bases from J, the gap between germline ends came to 7 bases. This CDR3 is 12 amino acids long. CDR1 and CDR2 (germline): SGHAT, FQNNGV. The part of the CDR3 DNA that was read is TGTGCCAGCAGCTTAGTCTCAGGTGAG. Translation: CASSLVSGE. The CDR3, in full, reads CASSLVSGEQFF.

Comments on this clone: The read is 3 residues too short to cover the CDR3 end, so that end is filled in from the germline J gene. The chain carries TRBV6-1 and TRBJ2-1; 8 positions match TRBD2. The germline V gene has CDR1 MNHNS and CDR2 SASEGT. The length of the CDR3 is 15 residues. Trimming took 1 base from V and 7 from J; bases not matched to a gene: 6. This CDR3 reads CASSEVGGGWNEQFF. Incomplete CDR3 DNA: TGTGCCAGCAGTGAAGTTGGCGGGGGGTGGAATGAG.

In regard to this clone: From the germline J gene comes the end of the CDR3, since the read stops 3 residues before it. The chain couples TRBV20-1 to TRBJ2-7; TRBD2 matches 8 bases. The ends lost 1 base at V and 5 bases at J; junction bases unmatched: 4. The CDR3 loop spans 13 amino acids. The germline CDR1 and CDR2 sequences are DFQATT and SNEGSKA (reference sequence). Incomplete CDR3 DNA: TGCAGTGCTAGAGCGGGGGGGCCCCACGAG. Protein product: CSARAGGPHE. The complete CDR3 protein is CSARAGGPHEQYF.